The present TCR beta chain was sequenced within a study of T cells in Graves' hyperthyroidism and ophthalmopathy. The overall study: Peripheral blood sampling occurred at initial diagnosis, before any treatment. Broader study findings: Blood also carried most thyroid clonotypes expanded above 0.001. Classification by a 13 V-J model distinguished ophthalmopathy from stable hyperthyroidism. Ophthalmopathy, as predicted by the model, came a median roughly 6.5 months after the prediction.

Researchers amplified the TCR beta CDR3 regions from RNA transcripts. First-round RT-PCR targeting the TCR CDR3 was performed with the HTBI primer set. In TCRdb, the multiplex PCR reads were re-called with MiXCR into one record per CDR3 protein. Of roughly 300,000 distinct CDR3 sequences listed, 25% were seen once; the top ten hold approximately 30%. Trimming stripped 2 bases from V and 2 bases from J, with 9 bases between. This CDR3 has 14 residues. As regards this clonotype: Its antigen is still unknown.

The TCR sequence derives from a man aged 40-49 years with Graves' hyperthyroidism that later progressed to Graves' ophthalmopathy. The sequenced sample was blood. The chain recombines TRBV12-3 or TRBV12-4 with TRBJ1-1; D not certain. The CDR3 region has the DNA TGTGCCAGCAGTTTAACGGCGGCCAACACTGAAGCTTTCTTT. Protein product: CASSLTAANTEAFF.